This T cell receptor beta chain was captured by sequencing in a study of CD8 T cells in ankylosing spondylitis. Findings and caveats of the study: Earlier authors reported some of these motif variants in reactive arthritis synovial fluid and blood.

This clonotype was seen repeatedly, ten times or more. The antigen is undetermined. The authors made TCR beta libraries by quantitative 5'-RACE with molecular barcodes. TCRdb re-called the 5' RACE reads with MiXCR, one entry per CDR3 protein. The sample shows 150,000 to 200,000 distinct CDR3 sequences, around 10% of them seen only once. This CDR3 comprises 10 residues. The V gene lost 2 bases and the J gene lost 11 bases, with 9 bases spanning the gap. Germline CDR1 reads GTSNPN; CDR2 reads SVGIG (reference sequence). Source material: blood, either unsorted or a sorted T cell fraction (not recorded which). The source is a male donor with ankylosing spondylitis or in good health (not recorded which). The V call is TRBV30, the J call TRBJ1-1, with D possibly being TRBD1 (5 bases). CDR3: CAWSQGGAFF. Here the CDR3 DNA reads TGTGCCTGGAGTCAGGGTGGGGCTTTCTTT. Using reference TRBV30 and TRBJ1-1 for the parts outside the CDR3, the full variable domain is SQTIHQWPATLVQPVGSPLSLECTVEGTSNPNLYWYRQAAGRGLQLLFYSVGIGQISSEVPQNLSASRPQDRQFILSSKKLLLSDSGFYLCAWSQGGAFFGQGTRLTVV.